Ten or more counts support the clone carrying this T cell receptor beta chain. Its matching antigen is unknown. 5'RACE with 10-nucleotide random UMIs produced the cDNA. TCRdb re-derived calls from the 5' RACE reads in MiXCR, one entry per CDR3 protein. The repertoire has approximately 59,000 distinct CDR3 sequences, around 5% of them found once; the top ten carry 5.6%. The source of the sample is a study of neurological immune-mediated disorders. Study overall: Secondary progressive disease was present in 3, and relapsing-remitting disease in roughly 30, of the approximately 35 multiple sclerosis patients. General observations from the study: The study found the most TCR clonal expansion in HTLV-1-associated myelopathy and the least in multiple sclerosis, below healthy controls. The repertoires of 18 of 34 multiple sclerosis patients fell into one related-CDR3 cluster (a possible signature) under phylogenetic grouping.

The source is a human donor with multiple sclerosis. The donor label of this sample is uncertain. The material sequenced was PBMCs.

The CDR3, as DNA: TGTGCCAGCAGTGATCGGGACAGCATACATGAAGCTTTCTTT. This translates into CASSDRDSIHEAFF. The gene calls are TRBV25-1 and TRBJ1-1; 7 bases align to TRBD1. The CDR3 is made up of 14 amino acids. Germline trimming cut 3 bases from V and 7 bases from J; bases unmatched to any gene: 8. Germline loops: CDR1 MGHDK, CDR2 SYGVNS.